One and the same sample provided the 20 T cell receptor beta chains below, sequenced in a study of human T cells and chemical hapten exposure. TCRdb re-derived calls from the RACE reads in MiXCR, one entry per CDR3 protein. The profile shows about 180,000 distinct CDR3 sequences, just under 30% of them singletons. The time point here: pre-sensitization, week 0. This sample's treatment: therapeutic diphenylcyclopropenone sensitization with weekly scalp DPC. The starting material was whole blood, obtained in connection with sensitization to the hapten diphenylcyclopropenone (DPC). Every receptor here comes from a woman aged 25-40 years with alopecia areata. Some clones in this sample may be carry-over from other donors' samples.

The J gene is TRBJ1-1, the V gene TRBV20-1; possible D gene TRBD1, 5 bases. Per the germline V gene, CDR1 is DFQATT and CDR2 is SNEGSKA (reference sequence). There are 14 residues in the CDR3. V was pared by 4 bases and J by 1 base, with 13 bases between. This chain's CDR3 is CSAKRQPSNTEAFF. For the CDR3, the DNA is TGCAGTGCTAAGAGACAGCCATCGAACACTGAAGCTTTCTTT.

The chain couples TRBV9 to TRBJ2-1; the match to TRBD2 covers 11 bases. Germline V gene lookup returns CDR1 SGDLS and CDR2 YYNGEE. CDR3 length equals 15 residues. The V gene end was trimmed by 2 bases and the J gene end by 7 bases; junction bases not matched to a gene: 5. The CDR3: CASSVPSGGLNEQFF. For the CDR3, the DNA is TGTGCCAGCAGCGTTCCTAGCGGGGGGTTAAATGAGCAGTTCTTC.

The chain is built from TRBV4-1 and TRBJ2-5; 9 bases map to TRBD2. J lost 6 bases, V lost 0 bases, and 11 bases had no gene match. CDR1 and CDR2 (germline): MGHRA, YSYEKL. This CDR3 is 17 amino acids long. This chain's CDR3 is CASSQELAGMAVKTQYF. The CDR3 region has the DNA TGCGCCAGCAGCCAAGAGCTAGCGGGAATGGCGGTGAAGACCCAGTACTTC.

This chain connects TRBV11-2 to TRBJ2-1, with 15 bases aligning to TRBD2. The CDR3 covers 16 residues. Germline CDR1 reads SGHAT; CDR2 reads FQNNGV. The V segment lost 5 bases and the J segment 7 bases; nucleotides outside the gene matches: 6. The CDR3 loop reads CASSTGLAGGLNEQFF. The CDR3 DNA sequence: TGTGCCAGCAGCACAGGACTAGCGGGAGGGCTAAATGAGCAGTTCTTC.

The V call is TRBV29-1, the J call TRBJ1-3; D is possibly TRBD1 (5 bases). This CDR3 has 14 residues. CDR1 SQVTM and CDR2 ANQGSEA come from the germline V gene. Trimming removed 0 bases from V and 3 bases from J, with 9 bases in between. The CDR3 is CSVEDRGLGNTIYF. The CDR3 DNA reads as TGCAGCGTTGAAGATCGGGGACTTGGAAACACCATATATTTT.

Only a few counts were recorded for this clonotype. The CDR3: CASSLAPGQGGSEQYF. DNA of the CDR3: TGTGCCAGCAGCTTAGCGCCGGGACAGGGGGGCTCCGAGCAGTACTTC. The chain joins TRBV7-8 to TRBJ2-7, with 11 bases fitting TRBD1. The CDR3 length is 16 residues. V gave up 0 bases and J gave up 6 bases; unmatched junction bases: 7. CDR1 and CDR2 (germline): SGHVS, FQNEAQ.

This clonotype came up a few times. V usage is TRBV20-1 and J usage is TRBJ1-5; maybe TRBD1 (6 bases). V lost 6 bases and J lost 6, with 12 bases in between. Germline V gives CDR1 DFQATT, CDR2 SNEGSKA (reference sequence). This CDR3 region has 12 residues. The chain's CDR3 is CSANRAGQPQHF. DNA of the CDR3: TGCAGTGCCAACAGGGCTGGTCAGCCCCAGCATTTT.

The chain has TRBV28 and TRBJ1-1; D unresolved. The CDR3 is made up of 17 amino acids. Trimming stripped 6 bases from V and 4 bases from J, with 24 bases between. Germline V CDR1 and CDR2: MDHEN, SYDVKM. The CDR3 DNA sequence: TGTGCCAGCAGCCCTGGTGCCGTCAACATGGTTGGCACTGAAGCTTTCTTT. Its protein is CASSPGAVNMVGTEAFF.

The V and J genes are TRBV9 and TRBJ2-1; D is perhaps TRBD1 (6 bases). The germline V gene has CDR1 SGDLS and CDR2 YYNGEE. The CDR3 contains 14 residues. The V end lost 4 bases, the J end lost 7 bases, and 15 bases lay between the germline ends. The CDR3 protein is CASSPSGTRNEQFF. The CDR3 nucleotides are TGTGCCAGCAGCCCCTCCGGGACACGGAATGAGCAGTTCTTC.

Here the CDR3 reads CSARDRVIDTQYF. The CDR3 region has the DNA TGCAGTGCCCGGGACAGGGTTATTGATACGCAGTATTTT. This rearrangement joins TRBV20-1 to TRBJ2-3; 9 bases are a match to TRBD1. J gave up 6 bases and V 6 bases, and 7 bases lay outside the gene matches. Germline-derived CDR1 and CDR2 are DFQATT and SNEGSKA (reference sequence). The CDR3 sequence is 13 residues long.

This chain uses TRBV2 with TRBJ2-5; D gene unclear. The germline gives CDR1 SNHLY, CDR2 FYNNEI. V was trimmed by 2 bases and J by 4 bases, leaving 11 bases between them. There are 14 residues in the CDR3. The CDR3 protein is CASSERTTPETQYF. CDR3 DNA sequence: TGTGCCAGCAGTGAAAGAACCACTCCAGAGACCCAGTACTTC.

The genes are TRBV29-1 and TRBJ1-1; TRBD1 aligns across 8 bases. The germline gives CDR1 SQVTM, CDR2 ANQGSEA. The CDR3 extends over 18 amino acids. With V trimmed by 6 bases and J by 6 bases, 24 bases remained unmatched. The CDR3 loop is CSVGGATGALTGLAEAFF. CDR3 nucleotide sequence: TGCAGCGTAGGTGGGGCGACAGGGGCTCTCACTGGGTTGGCTGAAGCTTTCTTT.

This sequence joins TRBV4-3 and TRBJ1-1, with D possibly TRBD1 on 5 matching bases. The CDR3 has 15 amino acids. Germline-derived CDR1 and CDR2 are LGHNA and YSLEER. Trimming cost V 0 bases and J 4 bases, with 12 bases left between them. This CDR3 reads CASSQDMGGATEAFF. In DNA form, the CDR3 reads TGCGCCAGCAGCCAAGACATGGGAGGGGCCACTGAAGCTTTCTTT.

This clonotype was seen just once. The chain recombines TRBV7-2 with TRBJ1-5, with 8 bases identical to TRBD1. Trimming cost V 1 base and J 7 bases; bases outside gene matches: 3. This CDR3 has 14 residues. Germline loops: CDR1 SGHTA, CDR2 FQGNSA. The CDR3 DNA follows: TGTGCCAGCAGCTTAGGACAGGGGACCCAGCCCCAGCATTTT. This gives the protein CASSLGQGTQPQHF.

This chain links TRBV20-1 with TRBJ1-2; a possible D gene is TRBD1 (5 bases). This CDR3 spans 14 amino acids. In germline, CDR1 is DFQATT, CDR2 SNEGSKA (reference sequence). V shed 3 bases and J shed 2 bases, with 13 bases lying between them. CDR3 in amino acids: CSASPGHFNYGYTF. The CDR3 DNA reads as TGCAGTGCTAGCCCCGGACACTTCAACTATGGCTACACCTTC.

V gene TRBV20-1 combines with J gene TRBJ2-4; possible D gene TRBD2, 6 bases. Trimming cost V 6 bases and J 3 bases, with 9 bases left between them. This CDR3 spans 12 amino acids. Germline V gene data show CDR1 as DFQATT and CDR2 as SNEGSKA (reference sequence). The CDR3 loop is CSAGGSKNIQYF. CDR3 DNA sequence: TGCAGTGCGGGGGGAAGCAAAAACATTCAGTACTTC.

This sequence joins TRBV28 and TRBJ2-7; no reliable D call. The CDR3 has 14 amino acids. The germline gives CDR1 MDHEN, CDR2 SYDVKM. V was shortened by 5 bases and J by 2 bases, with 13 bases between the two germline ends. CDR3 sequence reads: CASSVNDPTYEQYF. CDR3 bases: TGTGCCAGCAGTGTGAACGACCCAACCTACGAGCAGTACTTC.

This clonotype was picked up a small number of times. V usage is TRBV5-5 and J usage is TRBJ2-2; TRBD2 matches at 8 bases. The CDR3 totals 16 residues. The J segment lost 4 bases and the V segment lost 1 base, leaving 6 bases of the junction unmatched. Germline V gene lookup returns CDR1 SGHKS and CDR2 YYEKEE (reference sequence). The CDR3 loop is CASSLSGGAGTGELFF. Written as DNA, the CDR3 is TGTGCCAGCAGCTTGTCCGGGGGGGCTGGCACCGGGGAGCTGTTTTTT.

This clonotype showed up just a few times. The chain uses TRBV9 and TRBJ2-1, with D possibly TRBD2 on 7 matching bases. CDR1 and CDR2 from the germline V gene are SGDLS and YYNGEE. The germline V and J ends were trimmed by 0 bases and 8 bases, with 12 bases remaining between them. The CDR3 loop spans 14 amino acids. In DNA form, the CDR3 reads TGTGCCAGCAGCGTAGAGCAGGGGAGGGATGAGCAGTTCTTC. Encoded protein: CASSVEQGRDEQFF.

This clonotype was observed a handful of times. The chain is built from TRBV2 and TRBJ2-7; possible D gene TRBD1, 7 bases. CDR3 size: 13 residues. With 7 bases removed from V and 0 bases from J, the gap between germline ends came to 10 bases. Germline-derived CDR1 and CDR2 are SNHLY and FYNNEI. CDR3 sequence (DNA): TGTGCCAGCACGGGGGACAGCTCCTACGAGCAGTACTTC. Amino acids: CASTGDSSYEQYF.